This T cell receptor beta chain was captured in a study of blood T cell repertoires in COVID-19 (dated by TCRdb to about 2020). Looking at the study overall: Samples from collaborators originated in the United States, Italy and Spain and spanned both the acute and convalescent phases of COVID-19. The samples were drawn from the first 160 participants of the ongoing ImmuneRACE study and from 950 to 1,500 subjects provided by 6 global collaborators. The repertoires were made available in a free public database intended to serve as a resource for research on the immune response to SARS-CoV-2. A de-identified subject ID, COVID-19 status, age in years and sex were almost always included in the sample metadata. The prospective study material was composed of cDNA or gDNA derived from T cells, B-cell-depleted T cells, or PBMCs. HLA class I and class II types, where available, came from metadata supplied by the sample provider rather than from assay-based typing. Subjects who had been exposed to COVID-19, were actively infected with it, or had recovered from it provided the deeply sampled blood TCRbeta repertoires that made up the dataset.

Collaborating institutions collected whole blood in K2EDTA tubes following their own protocols. Collaborator samples were shipped for TCRbeta analysis as frozen whole blood, isolated PBMCs, or DNA extracted from either sample type. The study at large found these results: The amount of clinical and demographic metadata varied by source and participant and was provided uncurated.

The sample holds a few counts of this clone. Its antigen remains unidentified. No base-level quality is on record; no much larger clone is a single base apart. Sequences MNHEY (CDR1) and SVGAGI (CDR2) are obtained from the germline V gene. Reading from cysteine to phenylalanine, the CDR3 counts 14 amino acids. Only the CDR3 DNA is retained, 42 bases long and in frame from the first base. V is shortened by 7 bases, J by 6 bases, and the region joining them spans 19 bases. TCRbeta CDR3 regions were amplified from genomic DNA using the immunoSEQ Assay, a bias-controlled multiplex PCR. In the paper's pipeline: Nucleated cell counts per sample were estimated from amplification of reference gene primers within the assay. Sequence reads were collapsed and filtered to measure the absolute abundance of every unique TCRbeta CDR3 rearrangement. For each sample, productive Simpson clonality was calculated by taking the square root of Simpson's diversity index across productive rearrangements. TCRdb holds this immuneACCESS table with in-frame rearrangements only. Some clones are missing; in checked studies, unresolved V genes explain under half, and the rest has no known cause. The V and J calls and clone size are taken from that table; D and trimming were inferred from the DNA. For this sample there are 200,000 to 250,000 clones; under 85% appear just once. More than 5.5% of the sample belongs to the ten largest clones.

The rearranged segments are TRBV6-5 and TRBJ2-7, and the D gene may be TRBD2, 5 bases matching. The TCR originated in a human donor in a cohort sampled during active COVID-19. Sample: peripheral blood. The CDR3 protein: CASTPDRLRGEQYF. The nucleotide sequence is given as TGTGCCAGCACCCCAGACCGACTACGTGGCGAGCAGTACTTC.